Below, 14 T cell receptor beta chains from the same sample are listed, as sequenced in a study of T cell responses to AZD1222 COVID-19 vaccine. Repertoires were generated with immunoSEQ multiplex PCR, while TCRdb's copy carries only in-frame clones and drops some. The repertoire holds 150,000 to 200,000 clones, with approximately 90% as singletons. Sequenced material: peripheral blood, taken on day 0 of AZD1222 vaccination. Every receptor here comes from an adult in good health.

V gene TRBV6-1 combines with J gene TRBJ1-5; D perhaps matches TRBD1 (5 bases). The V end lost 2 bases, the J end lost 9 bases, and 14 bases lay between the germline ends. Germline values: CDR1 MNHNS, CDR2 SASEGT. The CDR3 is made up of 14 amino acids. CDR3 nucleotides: TGTGCCAGCAGTGAAATTGGCAGGGTTCGGCCCCAGCATTTT. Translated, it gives CASSEIGRVRPQHF.

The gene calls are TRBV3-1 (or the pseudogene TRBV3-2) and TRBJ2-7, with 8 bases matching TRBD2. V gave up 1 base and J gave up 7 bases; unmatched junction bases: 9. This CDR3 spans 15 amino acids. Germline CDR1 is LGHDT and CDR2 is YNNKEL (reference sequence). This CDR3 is CASSQGAGGRGEQYF. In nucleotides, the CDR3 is TGTGCCAGCAGCCAAGGGGCGGGGGGACGTGGGGAGCAGTACTTC.

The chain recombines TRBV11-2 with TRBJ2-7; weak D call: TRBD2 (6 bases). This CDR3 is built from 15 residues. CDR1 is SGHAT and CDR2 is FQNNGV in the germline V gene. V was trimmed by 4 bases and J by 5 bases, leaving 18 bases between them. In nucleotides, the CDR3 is TGTGCCAGCAGCTCAATTGGGGCGGGGTACCACGAGCAGTACTTC. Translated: CASSSIGAGYHEQYF.

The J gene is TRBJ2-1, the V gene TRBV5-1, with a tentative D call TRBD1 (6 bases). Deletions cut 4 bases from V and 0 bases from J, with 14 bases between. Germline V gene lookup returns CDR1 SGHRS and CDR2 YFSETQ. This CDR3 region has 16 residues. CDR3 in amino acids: CASSLGAIGSYNEQFF. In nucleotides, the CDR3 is TGCGCCAGCAGCCTGGGGGCCATTGGCTCCTACAATGAGCAGTTCTTC.

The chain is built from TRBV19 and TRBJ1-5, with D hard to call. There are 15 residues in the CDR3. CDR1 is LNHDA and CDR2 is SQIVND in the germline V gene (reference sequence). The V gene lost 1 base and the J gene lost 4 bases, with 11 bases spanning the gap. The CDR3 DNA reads TGTGCCAGTAGTATAGGCTCCGGAACGAATCAGCCCCAGCATTTT. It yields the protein CASSIGSGTNQPQHF.

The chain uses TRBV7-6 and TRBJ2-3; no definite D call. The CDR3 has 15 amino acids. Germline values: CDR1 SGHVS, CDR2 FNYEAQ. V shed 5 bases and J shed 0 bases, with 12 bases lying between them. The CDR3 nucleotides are TGTGCCAGCAGCACGTCTCAAACTAGCACAGATACGCAGTATTTT. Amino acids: CASSTSQTSTDTQYF. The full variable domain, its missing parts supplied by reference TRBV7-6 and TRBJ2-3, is GAGVSQSPRYKVTKRGQDVALRCDPISGHVSLYWYRQALGQGPEFLTYFNYEAQQDKSGLPNDRFSAERPEGSISTLTIQRTEQRDSAMYRCASSTSQTSTDTQYFGPGTRLTVL.

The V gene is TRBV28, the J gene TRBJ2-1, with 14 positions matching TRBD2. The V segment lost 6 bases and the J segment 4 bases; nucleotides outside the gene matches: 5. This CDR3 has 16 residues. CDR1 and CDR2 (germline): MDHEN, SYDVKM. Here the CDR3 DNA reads TGTGCCAGCAGCCCTCGGACTAGCGGGAGGTACAATGAGCAGTTCTTC. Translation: CASSPRTSGRYNEQFF.

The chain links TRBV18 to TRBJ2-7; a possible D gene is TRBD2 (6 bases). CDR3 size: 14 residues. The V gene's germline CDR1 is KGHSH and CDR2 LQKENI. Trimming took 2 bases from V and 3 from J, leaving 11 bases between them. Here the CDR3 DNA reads TGTGCCAGCTCACCATCTAGCGATATCTACGAGCAGTACTTC. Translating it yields CASSPSSDIYEQYF.

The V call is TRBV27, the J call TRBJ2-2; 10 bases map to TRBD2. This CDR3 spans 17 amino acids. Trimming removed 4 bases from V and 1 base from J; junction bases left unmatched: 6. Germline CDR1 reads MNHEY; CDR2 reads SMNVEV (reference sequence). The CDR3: CASSSLRTSGNTGELFF. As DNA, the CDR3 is TGTGCCAGCAGTTCCCTGCGGACTAGCGGGAACACCGGGGAGCTGTTTTTT.

The CDR3 spells CAISGGIELDQPQHF. CDR3 coding DNA: TGTGCCATCTCCGGGGGGATTGAACTGGATCAGCCCCAGCATTTT. The chain links TRBV10-3 to TRBJ1-5, with a weak D call TRBD1 (5 bases). CDR1 is ENHRY, CDR2 SYGVKD, per germline. This CDR3 comprises 15 residues. V was trimmed by 8 bases and J by 5 bases, leaving 19 bases between them.

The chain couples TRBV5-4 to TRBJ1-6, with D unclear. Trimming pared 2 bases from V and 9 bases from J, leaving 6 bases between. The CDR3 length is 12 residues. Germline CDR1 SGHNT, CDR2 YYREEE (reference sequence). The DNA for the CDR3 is TGTGCCAGCAGCTTAGGTTTTTCACCCCTCCACTTT. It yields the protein CASSLGFSPLHF. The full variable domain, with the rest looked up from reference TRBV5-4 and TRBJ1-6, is ETGVTQSPTHLIKTRGQQVTLRCSSQSGHNTVSWYQQALGQGPQFIFQYYREEENGRGNFPPRFSGLQFPNYSSELNVNALELDDSALYLCASSLGFSPLHFGNGTRLTVT.

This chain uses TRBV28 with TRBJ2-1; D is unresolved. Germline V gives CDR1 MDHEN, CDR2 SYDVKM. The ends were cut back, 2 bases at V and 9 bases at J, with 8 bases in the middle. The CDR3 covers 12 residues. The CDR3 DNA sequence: TGTGCCAGCAGTTTAGGGATCGGTGAGCAGTTCTTC. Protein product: CASSLGIGEQFF.

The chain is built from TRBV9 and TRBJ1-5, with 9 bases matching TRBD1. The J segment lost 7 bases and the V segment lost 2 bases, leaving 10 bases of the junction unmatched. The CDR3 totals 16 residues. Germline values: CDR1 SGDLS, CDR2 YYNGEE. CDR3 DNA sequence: TGTGCCAGCAGCGTCTACGCCGGGACAGGGTTCCAGCCCCAGCATTTT. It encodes CASSVYAGTGFQPQHF. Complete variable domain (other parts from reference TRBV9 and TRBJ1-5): DSGVTQTPKHLITATGQRVTLRCSPRSGDLSVYWYQQSLDQGLQFLIQYYNGEERAKGNILERFSAQQFPDLHSELNLSSLELGDSALYFCASSVYAGTGFQPQHFGDGTRLSIL.

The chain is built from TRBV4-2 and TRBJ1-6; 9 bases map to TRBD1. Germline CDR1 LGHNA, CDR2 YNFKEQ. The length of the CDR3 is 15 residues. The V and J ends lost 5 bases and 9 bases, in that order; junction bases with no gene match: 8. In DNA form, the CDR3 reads TGTGCCAGCAGCGTTCCGGGACAGGGTTCTTCACCCCTCCACTTT. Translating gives CASSVPGQGSSPLHF.